The 2 T cell receptor beta chains below come from one sample, sequenced in a study of CD8+ T cells in alopecia areata (dated by TCRdb to the late 2010s). Explained via the paper, the time point label denotes: baseline before oral tofacitinib. Library preparation used the immunoSEQ multiplex PCR assay. RNA was extracted from all samples and reverse transcribed into cDNA, which served as template for TCR sequencing. The table comes from immuneACCESS by way of TCRdb, which keeps in-frame sequences with V and J called. Part of the clones is missing from these tables; in studies checked, under half for an unresolved V gene and the rest for unknown reasons. This sample has under 70,000 clones in its table, and roughly 60% of those were observed once. Approximately 15% of the sample goes to the ten largest clones. This specimen consisted of CD8+ T cells sorted from blood, obtained at week 0. The source of these receptors is a human donor with alopecia areata.

V and J are TRBV25-1 and TRBJ2-1; D call uncertain. The CDR3 contains 10 residues. The germline V gene has CDR1 MGHDK and CDR2 SYGVNS. The V gene lost 8 bases and the J gene lost 7 bases, with 6 bases spanning the gap. The CDR3 region is CASGVNEQFF. The CDR3 DNA reads as TGTGCCAGCGGGGTTAATGAGCAGTTCTTC.

This sequence joins TRBV11-2 and TRBJ2-5, with no clear D. Deletions cut 1 base from V and 1 base from J, with 13 bases between. CDR3 size: 16 residues. The germline V gene encodes CDR1 SGHAT and CDR2 FQNNGV. The CDR3 sequence is CASSLVWFASQETQYF. In nucleotides, the CDR3 is TGTGCCAGCAGCTTAGTCTGGTTTGCGTCCCAAGAGACCCAGTACTTC. The entire variable domain, with the rest obtained from reference TRBV11-2 and TRBJ2-5, is as follows: EAGVAQSPRYKIIEKRQSVAFWCNPISGHATLYWYQQILGQGPKLLIQFQNNGVVDDSQLPKDRFSAERLKGVDSTLKIQPAKLEDSAVYLCASSLVWFASQETQYFGPGTRLLVL.